This entry concerns a single T cell receptor beta chain. Its target is not known. This sample stems from a study of CD8+ T cells in alopecia areata. The treatment: oral pan-JAK inhibitor, 5-10 mg twice daily. CDR3 length equals 15 residues. From germline, CDR1 is SGHDN and CDR2 FVKESK. J was trimmed by 7 bases and V by 2 bases; bases with no gene match: 2. The sequencing template was cDNA reverse transcribed from extracted RNA. Libraries were prepared by immunoSEQ multiplex PCR; TCRdb keeps only in-frame clonotypes and omits some of them. This sample has roughly 180,000 clones, with 53% found just once. Study-wide results and limits: Sequence data from scalp samples additionally include resident alphabeta T cells of normal skin. Among the top 100, expanded CD8+ clones, as well as scalp clonality, were significantly decreased by tofacitinib.

The chain has TRBV14 and TRBJ1-6, with 10 bases aligning to TRBD1. The source material was CD8+ T cells sorted from blood, sampled at week 24, from a patient treated with tofacitinib. This TCR came from a human donor with alopecia areata. The CDR3 coding sequence is TGTGCCAGCAGCCAACGGACAGGGGGAAATTCACCCCTCCACTTT. Its translation is CASSQRTGGNSPLHF.